This T cell receptor (beta chain) came from a study of blood T cell repertoires in COVID-19. Study in general: The samples span acute and convalescent COVID-19 from the United States, Italy and Spain. T cells, B-cell-depleted T cells, or PBMCs provided the cDNA or gDNA that served as material.

Original processing methods: Scientists estimated how many nucleated cells there were by amplifying reference gene primers. Data came from immunoSEQ multiplex PCR; TCRdb stores just in-frame clones and leaves some out. The DNA gave D and trimming, while V, J and clone size come from that table. This table holds some 120,000 clones, roughly 84% found once. CDR3 length: 15 amino acids. Unmatched junction bases numbered 2, after V lost 5 bases and J lost 1 base. Germline V lookup: CDR1 SGHAT, CDR2 FQNNGV. The material sequenced was peripheral blood. J is TRBJ2-2 and V is TRBV11-2; TRBD2 matches at 9 bases. This TCR was recovered from a woman aged 25 to 39 who had recovered from COVID-19. CDR3 in DNA: TGTGCCAGCAGCGTGACTAGCGGGAACACCGGGGAGCTGTTTTTT. This encodes CASSVTSGNTGELFF.